The T cell receptor (beta chain) described here comes from a study of blood T cell repertoires in COVID-19. On the study more broadly: The study drew acute and convalescent COVID-19 samples from the United States, Italy and Spain.

Authors' data handling: Reference gene primer amplification yielded estimated nucleated cell counts. Clones were sequenced by immunoSEQ multiplex PCR, and TCRdb holds only the in-frame ones, with some missing. D and trimming were read from the DNA, whereas the V and J calls and clone size are those reported in that table. The data hold over 300,000 clones, with 86% observed a single time. This clone was recorded a few times. This CDR3 spans 16 amino acids. With 5 bases removed from V and 0 bases from J, the gap between germline ends came to 16 bases. Germline-derived CDR1 and CDR2 are LNHDA and SQIVND (reference sequence).

The material sequenced was peripheral blood. This chain uses TRBV19 with TRBJ1-2, with a weak D call TRBD1 (6 bases). This sequence was found in a woman aged 50 to 65 with acute or convalescent COVID-19. This CDR3 is CASSRRTGGSNYGYTF. The CDR3 bases are TGTGCCAGTAGTCGGCGAACTGGGGGCTCTAACTATGGCTACACCTTC.